This TCR beta chain was sequenced for a study of blood T cell repertoires in COVID-19. CDR3 length: 15 residues. CDR1 is GTSNPN and CDR2 is SVGIG in the germline V gene (reference sequence). The V segment lost 7 bases and the J segment 6 bases; nucleotides outside the gene matches: 14. The method was immunoSEQ multiplex PCR; TCRdb's version includes in-frame clones alone and lacks a portion of them. The table records roughly 70,000 clones, 80% of them present only once. The V call is TRBV30, the J call TRBJ2-2, with TRBD2 matching 7 bases. This TCR was recovered from a man aged 70 or older who had recovered from COVID-19. The source material was peripheral blood. The CDR3 DNA sequence: TGTGCCTTCCCCCCTAGGGAGGGTAATTCCGGGGAGCTGTTTTTT. Translation: CAFPPREGNSGELFF.